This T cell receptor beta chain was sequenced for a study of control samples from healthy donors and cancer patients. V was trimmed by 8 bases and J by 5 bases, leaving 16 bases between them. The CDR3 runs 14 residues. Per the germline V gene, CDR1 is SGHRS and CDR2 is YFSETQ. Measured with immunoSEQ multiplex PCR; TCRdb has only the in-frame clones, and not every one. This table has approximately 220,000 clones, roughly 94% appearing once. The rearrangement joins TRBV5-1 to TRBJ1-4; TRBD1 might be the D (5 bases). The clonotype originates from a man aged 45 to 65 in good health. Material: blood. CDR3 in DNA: TGCGCCAGTGCAGAGGAGGGGCGGAATGAAAAACTGTTTTTT. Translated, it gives CASAEEGRNEKLFF.